The 5 T cell receptor beta chains below come from one sample, sequenced in a study of OX40 agonist ivuxolimab in advanced cancers. Assay used: immunoSEQ multiplex PCR; TCRdb lists only in-frame clones, some missing. In the table there are about 20,000 clones, under 85% of which are singletons. The sample consisted of CD4+ or CD8+ T cells sorted from blood, taken in a trial of the OX40 agonist ivuxolimab. The receptors shown here come from an adult with an advanced solid tumor such as melanoma, head and neck, liver or kidney cancer.

Only a few counts were recorded for this clone. The chain uses TRBV6-5 and TRBJ2-7; no clear D gene. From germline, CDR1 is MNHEY and CDR2 SVGAGI. CDR3 length equals 13 residues. Trimming left V 5 bases short and J 4 bases short, with 12 bases between. CDR3 bases: TGTGCCAGCAGTGCCTCCCCCGGGTACGAGCAGTACTTC. It encodes CASSASPGYEQYF.

The chain has TRBV5-4 and TRBJ2-7, with D perhaps TRBD1 (5 bases). The V gene lost 3 bases and the J gene lost 3 bases, with 13 bases spanning the gap. Per germline, CDR1 SGHNT and CDR2 YYREEE (reference sequence). The CDR3 is 14 residues long. CDR3 amino acids: CASSWQGEVYEQYF. In DNA, the CDR3 is TGTGCCAGCAGCTGGCAAGGGGAAGTCTACGAGCAGTACTTC.

V usage is TRBV6-6 and J usage is TRBJ1-1; D is unclear. V lost 2 bases and J lost 2, with 9 bases in between. The CDR3 runs to 14 residues. Per the germline V gene, CDR1 is MNHNY and CDR2 is SVGAGI (reference sequence). CDR3 sequence: CASSYTRVNTEAFF. The CDR3 bases are TGTGCCAGCAGTTACACGAGAGTTAACACTGAAGCTTTCTTT.

The rearrangement joins TRBV6-5 to TRBJ2-7; D unclear. Germline V CDR1 and CDR2: MNHEY, SVGAGI. Trimming shortened V by 0 bases and J by 6 bases, and 9 bases separated the two germline ends. The CDR3 is 13 amino acids. The chain's CDR3 is CASSYSTRVEQYF. The CDR3 region has the DNA TGTGCCAGCAGTTACTCGACCCGGGTCGAGCAGTACTTC.

This clone appeared once. V and J are TRBV5-6 and TRBJ2-3; TRBD1 agrees at 11 bases. This CDR3 region has 15 residues. Trimming took 4 bases from V and 5 from J; bases not matched to a gene: 6. Per the germline V gene, CDR1 is SGHDT and CDR2 is YYEEEE. This CDR3 is CASSGGTGGIDTQYF. The CDR3 DNA reads TGTGCCAGCAGCGGGGGGACAGGGGGAATAGATACGCAGTATTTT.